The T cell receptor (beta chain) described here comes from a study of radiotherapy plus CTLA-4 blockade in lung cancer. Study-level points and caveats: According to reports, early shifts in blood T cell clones, alongside interferon-beta, forecast response most accurately.

Assay used: immunoSEQ multiplex PCR; TCRdb lists only in-frame clones, some missing. This sample has over 60,000 clones, with roughly 84% found just once. Concerning this clone: The antigen remains undetermined.

The CDR3 runs 17 residues. With 5 bases clipped from V and 0 bases from J, the junction kept 12 bases outside the gene matches. CDR1 SEHNR and CDR2 FQNEAQ come from the germline V gene (reference sequence). The TCR was taken from a human donor with non-small cell lung cancer that progressed on radiotherapy plus ipilimumab. This chain joins TRBV7-9 and TRBJ2-7, with 8 bases fitting TRBD2. The source material was peripheral blood, sampled from a patient treated with radiotherapy plus ipilimumab. The CDR3 nucleotides are TGTGCCAGCAGCCTTAACAGCGGGGGCCCTAGCTCCTACGAGCAGTACGTC. Its protein product is CASSLNSGGPSSYEQYV.